This T cell receptor (beta chain) was identified during a study of T cells in Graves' hyperthyroidism and ophthalmopathy. Overall study results and limits: The majority of expanded thyroid clonotypes above 0.001 also appeared in blood.

In the case of this clonotype: The antigen remains unidentified.

The CDR3 regions of TCR beta were amplified from RNA transcripts. With the HTBI primer set, the TCR CDR3 went through a first round of RT-PCR. TCRdb reprocessed the multiplex PCR reads via MiXCR and lists one record per CDR3 protein. The sample lists 250,000 to 350,000 distinct CDR3 sequences, about a sixth occurring once. The germline V gene has CDR1 DFQATT and CDR2 SNEGSKA (reference sequence). The CDR3 loop spans 15 amino acids. Trimming removed 2 bases from V and 4 bases from J, with 18 bases in between. Sequences were obtained from blood. The chain uses TRBV20-1 and TRBJ2-7; D is possibly TRBD1 or TRBD2 (5 bases each). This clonotype originated in a woman aged 55-75 years with Graves' ophthalmopathy. CDR3 sequence: CSARKAGTGGYEQYF. The CDR3 bases are TGCAGTGCTAGAAAGGCCGGGACCGGCGGTTACGAGCAGTACTTC.